This T cell receptor beta chain was profiled in a study of early T cells in non-severe SARS-CoV-2 infection. Background on the study: RNA in bulk from unsorted whole blood was sequenced, and chains were unpaired.

Unique molecular identifiers were attached to individual cDNA molecules. TCRdb reprocessed the 5' RACE reads with MiXCR, giving one entry per CDR3 protein. The repertoire holds 65,000 to 85,000 distinct CDR3 sequences, with around 10% as singletons. Trimming took 5 bases from V and 3 from J; bases not matched to a gene: 11. The CDR3 runs to 16 residues. Study results and caveats: Lookups in VDJdb leaned toward anti-spike CD8 responses and missed private and CD4 specificities.

Points on this clonotype: The antigen remains unidentified.

The gene calls are TRBV12-3 or TRBV12-4 and TRBJ2-3, with 7 positions matching TRBD1. The source material was whole blood. This sequence originates from an adult who was a healthcare worker with PCR-confirmed SARS-CoV-2 infection or an uninfected control (not recorded which). CDR3 amino acids: CASSRWTGAWTDTQYF. As DNA, the CDR3 is TGTGCCAGCAGTCGGTGGACAGGAGCGTGGACAGATACGCAGTATTTT.